This TCR beta chain was recorded in a study of blood T cell repertoires in COVID-19 (dated by TCRdb to 2018 to 2020). With regard to the full study: The collaborator samples originated in the United States, Italy and Spain and spanned the acute and convalescent phases of COVID-19. Samples came from the ongoing ImmuneRACE study (first 160 participants) plus 1,254 subjects from 6 global collaborators. The material from the prospective study consisted of cDNA or gDNA derived from T cells, B-cell-depleted T cells, or PBMCs. Subjects who had been exposed to COVID-19, were actively infected with it, or had recovered from it provided the deeply sampled blood TCRbeta repertoires that made up the dataset. A freely available public database, intended as a resource for researchers studying the immune response to SARS-CoV-2, is where the repertoires were released. Nearly every sample came with metadata listing a de-identified subject ID, COVID-19 status, age in years and sex. HLA class I and class II types, where available, came from metadata supplied by the sample provider rather than from assay-based typing.

Study-level results and caveats: How much clinical and demographic metadata was included differed by source and by participant, and the metadata was provided uncurated.

In regard to this clone: Its antigen is currently not known. No much larger clone is present one base from it, and per-base qualities are unavailable.

Including cysteine and phenylalanine, the CDR3 has 12 amino acids. Just the 36-base CDR3 DNA is kept, in frame starting at base 1. Via the germline V gene, CDR1 is MNHEY and CDR2 SVGAGI. Trimming costs V 10 bases and J 8 bases, and their ends lie 17 bases apart. Whole blood was collected in K2EDTA tubes by collaborating institutions according to the institutions' own protocols. Collaborator samples were shipped for TCRbeta analysis as frozen whole blood, isolated PBMCs, or DNA extracted from either sample type. The immunoSEQ Assay, a bias-controlled multiplex PCR, was used to amplify TCRbeta CDR3 regions from genomic DNA. As for the authors' bioinformatics: Within the assay, amplification of reference gene primers was used to estimate how many nucleated cells each sample contained. To quantify the absolute abundance of each unique TCRbeta CDR3 rearrangement, sequence reads were collapsed and filtered. For each sample, productive Simpson clonality was calculated by taking the square root of Simpson's diversity index across productive rearrangements. Not all clones reach the TCRdb copy of this immuneACCESS table, which keeps in-frame sequences only. Checked studies attribute under half of the gap to unresolved V genes and leave the rest unexplained. V and J calls and clone size come straight from that table; D and trimming were deduced from the DNA. The sample table holds tens of thousands of clones, of which roughly 79% were seen once. Of the sample, about 20% is held by the ten largest clones.

The chain was built from TRBV6-5 and TRBJ1-2, with no reliable assignment of the D segment. Sequenced material: peripheral blood. This clonotype was obtained from a woman aged 65 to 85 with acute or convalescent COVID-19. The encoded CDR3 is CAIYADRRGYTF. The sequenced DNA is TGTGCCATCTACGCGGATCGCCGGGGCTACACCTTC.